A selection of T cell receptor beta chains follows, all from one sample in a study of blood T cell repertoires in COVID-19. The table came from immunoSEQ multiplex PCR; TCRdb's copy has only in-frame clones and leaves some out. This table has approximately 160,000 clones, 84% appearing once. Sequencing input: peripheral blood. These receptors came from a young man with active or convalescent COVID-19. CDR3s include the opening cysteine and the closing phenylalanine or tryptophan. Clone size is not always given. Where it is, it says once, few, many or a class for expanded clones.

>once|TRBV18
CASSPTISGTGNEKLFF
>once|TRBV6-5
CASSYSTGDGYEKLFF
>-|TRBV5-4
CASSFGPNQPQHF
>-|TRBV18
CASSREYSTDTQYF
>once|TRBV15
CATSRRTSGGPDTQYF
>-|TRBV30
CAWSVLGIGTGELFF
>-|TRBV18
CASSPTSGSYNEQFF
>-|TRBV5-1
CASSLEGLGNTIYF
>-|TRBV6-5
CASSYYRANYGYTF
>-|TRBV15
CATSRDAGVVSEAFF
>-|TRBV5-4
CASSLGGRSSGNTIYF
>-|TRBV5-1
CASSWQGAQGQPQHF
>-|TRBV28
CASSPLRGYDTEAFF
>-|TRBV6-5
CASRTNSNEQYF
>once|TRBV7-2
CASSLVGTGIQPQHF
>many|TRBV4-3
CASSQVPTGTGRPVSYEQYF
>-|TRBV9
CASSVEGADSPLHF
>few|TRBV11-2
CASSLAAGDQPQHF
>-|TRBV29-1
CSARDRGGANTEAFF
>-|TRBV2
CASTDTDYNEQFF
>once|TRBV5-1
CASSSFGDWGEQFF
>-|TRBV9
CASSVGSGSYNEQFF
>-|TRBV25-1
CASSEPGQGASEAFF
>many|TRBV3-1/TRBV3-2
CASSQVGGSGYQETQYF
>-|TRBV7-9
CASSLGAAGWGQETQYF
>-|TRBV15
CATSRDPSGMYEQYF
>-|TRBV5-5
CASSLAHSPYEQYF
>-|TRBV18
CASSWTSGGAQETQYF
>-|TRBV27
CASSYSSGGNTGELFF
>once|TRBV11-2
CASSYPGYGYTF
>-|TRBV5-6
CASSYKTGGKADTQYF
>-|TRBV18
CASSPPVWDRSYNEQFF
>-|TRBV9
CASSGGFASVPRTDTQYF
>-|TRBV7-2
CASSLIALAYEQYF
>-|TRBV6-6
CASSAGGYQPQHF
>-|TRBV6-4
CASSDDSHYEQYF
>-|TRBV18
CASSPLQGAGYSNQPQHF
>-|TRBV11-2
CASSLAPLQPQHF
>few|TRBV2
CASNGGFNGYTF
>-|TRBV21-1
CASSKAFLTTNYEQYF
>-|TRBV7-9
CASSGGQWLGTDTQYF
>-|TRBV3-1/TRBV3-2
CASSQGAADTQYF